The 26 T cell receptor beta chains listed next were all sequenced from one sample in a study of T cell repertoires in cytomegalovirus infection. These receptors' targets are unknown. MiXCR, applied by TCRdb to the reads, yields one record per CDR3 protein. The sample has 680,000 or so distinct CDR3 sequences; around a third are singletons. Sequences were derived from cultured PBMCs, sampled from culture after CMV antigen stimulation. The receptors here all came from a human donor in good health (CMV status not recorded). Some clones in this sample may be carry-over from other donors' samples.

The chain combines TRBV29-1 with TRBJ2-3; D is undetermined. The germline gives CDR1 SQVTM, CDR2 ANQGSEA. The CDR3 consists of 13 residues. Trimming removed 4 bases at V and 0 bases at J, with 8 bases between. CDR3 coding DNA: TGCAGCGTTGCTTGGGCTAGCACAGATACGCAGTATTTT. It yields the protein CSVAWASTDTQYF.

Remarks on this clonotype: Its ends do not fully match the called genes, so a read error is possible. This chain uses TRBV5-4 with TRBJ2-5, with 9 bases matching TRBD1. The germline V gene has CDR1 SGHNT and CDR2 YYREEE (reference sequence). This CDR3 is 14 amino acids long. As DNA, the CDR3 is TGTGCCACCAGCTCGTGGGACAGGGAAGAGACCCAGTACTTC. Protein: CATSSWDREETQYF. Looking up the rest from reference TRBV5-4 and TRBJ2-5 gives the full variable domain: ETGVTQSPTHLIKTRGQQVTLRCSSQSGHNTVSWYQQALGQGPQFIFQYYREEENGRGNFPPRFSGLQFPNYSSELNVNALELDDSALYLCATSSWDREETQYFGPGTRLLVL.

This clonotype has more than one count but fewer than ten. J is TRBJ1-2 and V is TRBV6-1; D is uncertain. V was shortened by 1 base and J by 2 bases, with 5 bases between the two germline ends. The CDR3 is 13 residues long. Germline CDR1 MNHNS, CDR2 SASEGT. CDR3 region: CASSEGANYGYTF. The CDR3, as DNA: TGTGCCAGCAGTGAAGGAGCCAACTATGGCTACACCTTC.

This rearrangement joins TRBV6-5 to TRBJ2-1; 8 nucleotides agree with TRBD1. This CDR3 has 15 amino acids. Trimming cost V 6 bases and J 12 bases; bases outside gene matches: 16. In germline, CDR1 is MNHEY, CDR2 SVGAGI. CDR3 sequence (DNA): TGTGCCAGCAGACACTCTATAGACAGGGGCGGTGGGCAGTTCTTC. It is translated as CASRHSIDRGGGQFF.

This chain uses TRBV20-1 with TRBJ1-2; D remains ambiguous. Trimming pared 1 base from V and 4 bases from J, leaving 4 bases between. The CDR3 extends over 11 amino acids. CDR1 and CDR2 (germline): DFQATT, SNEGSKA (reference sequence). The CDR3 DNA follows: TGCAGTGCTAGAGGGGGCTATGGCTACACCTTC. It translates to CSARGGYGYTF.

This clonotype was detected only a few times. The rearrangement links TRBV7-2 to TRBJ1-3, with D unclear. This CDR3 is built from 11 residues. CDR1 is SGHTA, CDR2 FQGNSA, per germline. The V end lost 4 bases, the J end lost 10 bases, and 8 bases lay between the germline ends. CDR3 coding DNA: TGTGCCAGCAGCTCGAGCGGAACCATATATTTT. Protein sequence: CASSSSGTIYF.

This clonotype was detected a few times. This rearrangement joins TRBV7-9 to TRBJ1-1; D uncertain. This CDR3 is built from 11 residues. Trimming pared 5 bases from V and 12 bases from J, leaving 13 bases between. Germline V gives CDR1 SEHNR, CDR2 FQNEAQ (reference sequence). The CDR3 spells CASSPGRETFF. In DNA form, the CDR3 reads TGTGCCAGCAGCCCCGGTAGGGAGACTTTCTTT.

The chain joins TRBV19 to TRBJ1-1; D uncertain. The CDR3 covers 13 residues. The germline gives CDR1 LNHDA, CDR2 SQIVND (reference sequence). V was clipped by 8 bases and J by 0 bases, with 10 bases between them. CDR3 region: CASHGRMNTEAFF. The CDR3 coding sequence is TGTGCCAGTCATGGACGGATGAACACTGAAGCTTTCTTT.

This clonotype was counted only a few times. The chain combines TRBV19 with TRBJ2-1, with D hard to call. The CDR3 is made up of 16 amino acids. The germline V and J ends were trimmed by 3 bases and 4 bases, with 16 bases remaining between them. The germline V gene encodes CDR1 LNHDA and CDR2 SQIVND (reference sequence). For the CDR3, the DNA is TGTGCCAGTAGTATGGACCGTTGGCCCCGGTACAATGAGCAGTTCTTC. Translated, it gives CASSMDRWPRYNEQFF.

CDR3 sequence reads: CASSEARLGGFF. CDR3 nucleotide sequence: TGTGCCAGCAGTGAAGCACGGCTAGGGGGGTTCTTC. V is TRBV2 and J is TRBJ2-1; possibly TRBD1 for D (6 bases). The CDR3 consists of 12 residues. The germline V gene has CDR1 SNHLY and CDR2 FYNNEI. Trimming cost V 0 bases and J 15 bases, with 12 bases left between them.

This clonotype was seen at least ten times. The CDR3 region is CASILSGGKDTQYF. The CDR3 DNA is TGTGCCAGCATCCTTAGCGGGGGTAAAGATACGCAGTATTTT. This sequence joins TRBV7-8 and TRBJ2-3; 9 positions agree with TRBD2. The trim removed 7 bases at V and 5 bases at J, leaving 7 bases unmatched. This CDR3 has 14 residues. Germline values: CDR1 SGHVS, CDR2 FQNEAQ.

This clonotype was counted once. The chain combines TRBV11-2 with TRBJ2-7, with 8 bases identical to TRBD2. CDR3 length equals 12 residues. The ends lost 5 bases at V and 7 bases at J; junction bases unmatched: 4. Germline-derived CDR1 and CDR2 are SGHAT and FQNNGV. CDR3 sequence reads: CASSPIAGEQYF. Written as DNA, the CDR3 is TGTGCCAGCAGCCCTATAGCGGGGGAGCAGTACTTC.

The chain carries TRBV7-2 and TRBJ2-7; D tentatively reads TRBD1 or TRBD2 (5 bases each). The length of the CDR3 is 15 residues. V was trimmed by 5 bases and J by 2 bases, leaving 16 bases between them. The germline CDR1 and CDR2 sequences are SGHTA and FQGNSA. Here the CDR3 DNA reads TGTGCCAGCAGCATCGGGACCATAGGGGCCTACGAGCAGTACTTC. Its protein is CASSIGTIGAYEQYF.

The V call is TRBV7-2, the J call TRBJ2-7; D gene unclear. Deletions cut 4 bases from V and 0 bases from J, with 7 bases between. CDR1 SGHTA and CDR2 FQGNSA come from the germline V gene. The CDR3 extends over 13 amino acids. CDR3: CASSSDTSYEQYF. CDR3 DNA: TGTGCCAGCAGCTCTGACACCTCCTACGAGCAGTACTTC.

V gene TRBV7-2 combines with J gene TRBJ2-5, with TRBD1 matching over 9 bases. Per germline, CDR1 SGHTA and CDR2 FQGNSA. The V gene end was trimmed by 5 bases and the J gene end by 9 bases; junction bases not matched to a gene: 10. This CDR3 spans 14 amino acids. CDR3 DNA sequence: TGTGCCAGCAGCATACAGGGGGCGGGTTTGCCCCAGTACTTC. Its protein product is CASSIQGAGLPQYF.

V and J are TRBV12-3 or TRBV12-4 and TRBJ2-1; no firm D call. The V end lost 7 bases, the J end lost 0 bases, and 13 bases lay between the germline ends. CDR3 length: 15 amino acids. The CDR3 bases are TGTGCCAGCAACACCCACATGAGCTCCTACAATGAGCAGTTCTTC. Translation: CASNTHMSSYNEQFF.

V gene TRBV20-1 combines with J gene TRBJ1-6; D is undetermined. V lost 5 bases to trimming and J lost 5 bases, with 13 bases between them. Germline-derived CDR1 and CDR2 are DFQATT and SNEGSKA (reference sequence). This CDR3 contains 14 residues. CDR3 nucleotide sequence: TGCAGTGCTCGAACCCTCTTCAATAATTCACCCCTCCACTTT. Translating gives CSARTLFNNSPLHF.

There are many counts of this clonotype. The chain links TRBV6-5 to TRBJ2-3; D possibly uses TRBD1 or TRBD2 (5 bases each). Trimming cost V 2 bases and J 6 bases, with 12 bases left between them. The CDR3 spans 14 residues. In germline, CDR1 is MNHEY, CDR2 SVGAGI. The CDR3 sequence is CASSYGTLGDTQYF. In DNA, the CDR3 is TGTGCCAGCAGTTACGGGACGCTGGGGGATACGCAGTATTTT.

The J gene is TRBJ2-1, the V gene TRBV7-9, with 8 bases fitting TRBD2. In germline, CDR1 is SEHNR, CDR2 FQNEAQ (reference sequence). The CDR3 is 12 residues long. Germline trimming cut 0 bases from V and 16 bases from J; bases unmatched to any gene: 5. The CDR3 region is CASSLAGTRGFF. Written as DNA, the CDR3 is TGTGCCAGCAGCTTAGCAGGGACTAGAGGATTCTTC.

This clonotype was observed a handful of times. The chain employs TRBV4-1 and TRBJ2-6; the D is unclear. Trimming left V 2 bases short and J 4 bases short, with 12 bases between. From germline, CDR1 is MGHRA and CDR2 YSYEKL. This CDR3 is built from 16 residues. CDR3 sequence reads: CASSQNTASGANVLTF. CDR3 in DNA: TGCGCCAGCAGCCAAAACACCGCTTCAGGGGCCAACGTCCTGACTTTC.

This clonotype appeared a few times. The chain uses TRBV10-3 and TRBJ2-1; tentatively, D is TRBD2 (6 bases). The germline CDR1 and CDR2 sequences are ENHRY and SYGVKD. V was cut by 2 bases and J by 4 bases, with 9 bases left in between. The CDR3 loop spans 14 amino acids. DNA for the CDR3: TGTGCCATCAGTGAGACGGGACTGTACAATGAGCAGTTCTTC. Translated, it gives CAISETGLYNEQFF.

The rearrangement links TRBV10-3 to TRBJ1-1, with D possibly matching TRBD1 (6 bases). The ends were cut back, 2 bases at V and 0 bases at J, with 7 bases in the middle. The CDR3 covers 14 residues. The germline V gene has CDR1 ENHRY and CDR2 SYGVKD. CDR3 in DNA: TGTGCCATCAGTGAGGACAGGATGAACACTGAAGCTTTCTTT. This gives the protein CAISEDRMNTEAFF.

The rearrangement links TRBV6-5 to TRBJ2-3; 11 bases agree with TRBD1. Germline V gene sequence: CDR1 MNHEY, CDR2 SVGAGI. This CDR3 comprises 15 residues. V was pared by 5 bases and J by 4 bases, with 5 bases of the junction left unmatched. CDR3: CASSDPGQGADTQYF. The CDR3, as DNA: TGTGCCAGCAGTGATCCGGGACAGGGGGCAGATACGCAGTATTTT.

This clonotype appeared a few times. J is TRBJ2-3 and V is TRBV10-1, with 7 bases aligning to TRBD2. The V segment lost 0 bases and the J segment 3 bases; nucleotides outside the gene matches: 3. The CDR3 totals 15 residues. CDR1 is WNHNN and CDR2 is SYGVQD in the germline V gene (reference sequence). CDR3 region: CASSESWRETDTQYF. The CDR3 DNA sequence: TGCGCCAGCAGTGAGTCTTGGCGGGAGACAGATACGCAGTATTTT.

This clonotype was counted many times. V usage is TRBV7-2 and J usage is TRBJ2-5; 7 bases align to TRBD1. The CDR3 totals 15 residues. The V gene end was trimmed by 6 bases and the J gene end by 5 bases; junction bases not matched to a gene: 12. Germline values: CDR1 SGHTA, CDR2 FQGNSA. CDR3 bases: TGTGCCAGCAGTTCCGGGACAGCACTAGGGGAGACCCAGTACTTC. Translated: CASSSGTALGETQYF. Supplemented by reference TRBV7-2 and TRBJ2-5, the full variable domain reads GAGVSQSPSNKVTEKGKDVELRCDPISGHTALYWYRQSLGQGLEFLIYFQGNSAPDKSGLPSDRFSAERTGGSVSTLTIQRTQQEDSAVYLCASSSGTALGETQYFGPGTRLLVL.

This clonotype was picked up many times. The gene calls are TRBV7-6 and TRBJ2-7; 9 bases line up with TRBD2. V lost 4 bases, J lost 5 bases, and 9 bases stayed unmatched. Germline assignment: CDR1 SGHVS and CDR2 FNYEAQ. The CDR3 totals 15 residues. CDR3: CASSSTGTSSDEQYF. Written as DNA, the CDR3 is TGTGCCAGCAGCTCCACCGGGACTAGCTCGGACGAGCAGTACTTC.